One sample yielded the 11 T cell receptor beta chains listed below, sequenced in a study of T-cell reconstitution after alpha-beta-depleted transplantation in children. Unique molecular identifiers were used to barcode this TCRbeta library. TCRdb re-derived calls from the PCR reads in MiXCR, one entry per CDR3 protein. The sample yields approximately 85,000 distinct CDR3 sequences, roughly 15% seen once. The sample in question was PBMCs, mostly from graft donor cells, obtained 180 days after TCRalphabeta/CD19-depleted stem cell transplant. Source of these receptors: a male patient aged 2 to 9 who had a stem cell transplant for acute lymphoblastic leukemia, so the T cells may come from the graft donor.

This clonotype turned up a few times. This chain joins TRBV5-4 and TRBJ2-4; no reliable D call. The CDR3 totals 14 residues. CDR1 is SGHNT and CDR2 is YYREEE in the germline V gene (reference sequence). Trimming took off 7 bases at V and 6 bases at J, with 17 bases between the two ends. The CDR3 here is CASSSSVLANIQYF. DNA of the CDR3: TGTGCCAGCTCTAGTTCGGTCCTCGCAAACATTCAGTACTTC.

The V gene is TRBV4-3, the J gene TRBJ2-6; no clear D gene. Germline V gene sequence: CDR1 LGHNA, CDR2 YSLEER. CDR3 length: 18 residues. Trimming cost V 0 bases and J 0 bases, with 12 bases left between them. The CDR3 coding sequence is TGCGCCAGCAGCCAAGAAAAGACCTCTAACTCTGGGGCCAACGTCCTGACTTTC. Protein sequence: CASSQEKTSNSGANVLTF.

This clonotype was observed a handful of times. CDR3 region: CSVEARLRETQYF. As DNA, the CDR3 is TGCAGCGTTGAAGCTAGGCTTCGGGAGACCCAGTACTTC. The chain uses TRBV29-1 and TRBJ2-5; no reliable D call. Germline V gene lookup returns CDR1 SQVTM and CDR2 ANQGSEA. The CDR3 totals 13 residues. Trimming took 1 base from V and 5 from J, leaving 11 bases between them.

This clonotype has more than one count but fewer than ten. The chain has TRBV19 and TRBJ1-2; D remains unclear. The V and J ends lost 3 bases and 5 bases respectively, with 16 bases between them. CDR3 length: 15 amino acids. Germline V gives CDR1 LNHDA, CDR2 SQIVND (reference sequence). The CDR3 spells CASSIQTAGPYGYTF. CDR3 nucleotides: TGTGCCAGTAGTATCCAGACCGCCGGCCCATATGGCTACACCTTC. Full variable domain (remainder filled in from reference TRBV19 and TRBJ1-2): DGGITQSPKYLFRKEGQNVTLSCEQNLNHDAMYWYRQDPGQGLRLIYYSQIVNDFQKGDIAEGYSVSREKKESFPLTVTSAQKNPTAFYLCASSIQTAGPYGYTFGSGTRLTVV.

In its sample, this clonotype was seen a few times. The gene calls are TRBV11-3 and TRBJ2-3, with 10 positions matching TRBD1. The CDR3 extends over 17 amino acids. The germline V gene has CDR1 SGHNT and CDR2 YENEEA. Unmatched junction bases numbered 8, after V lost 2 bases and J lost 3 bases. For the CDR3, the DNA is TGTGCCAGCAGCTTAAGGACAGGGGGAAGTGGAACAGATACGCAGTATTTT. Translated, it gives CASSLRTGGSGTDTQYF. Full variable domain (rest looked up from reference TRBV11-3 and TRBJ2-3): EAGVVQSPRYKIIEKKQPVAFWCNPISGHNTLYWYLQNLGQGPELLIRYENEEAVDDSQLPKDRFSAERLKGVDSTLKIQPAELGDSAVYLCASSLRTGGSGTDTQYFGPGTRLTVL.

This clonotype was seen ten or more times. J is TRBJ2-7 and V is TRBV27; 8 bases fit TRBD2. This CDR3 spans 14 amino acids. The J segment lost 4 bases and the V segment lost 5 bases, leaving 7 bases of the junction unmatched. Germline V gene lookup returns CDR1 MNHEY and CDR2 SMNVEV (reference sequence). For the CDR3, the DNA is TGTGCCAGCAGTCTCGGGAGGGGAACGTACGAGCAGTACTTC. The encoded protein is CASSLGRGTYEQYF.

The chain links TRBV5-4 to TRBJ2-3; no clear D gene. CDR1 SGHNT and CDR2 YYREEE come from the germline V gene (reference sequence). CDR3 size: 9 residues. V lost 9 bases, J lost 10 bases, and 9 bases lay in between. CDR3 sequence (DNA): TGTGCCAACCCCGTGGCGCAGTATTTT. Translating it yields CANPVAQYF.

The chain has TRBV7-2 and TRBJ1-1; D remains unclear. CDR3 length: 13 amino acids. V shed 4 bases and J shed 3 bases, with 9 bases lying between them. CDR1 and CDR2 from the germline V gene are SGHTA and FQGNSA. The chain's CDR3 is CASSYLRDTEAFF. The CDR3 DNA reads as TGTGCCAGCAGCTACCTCCGGGACACTGAAGCTTTCTTT. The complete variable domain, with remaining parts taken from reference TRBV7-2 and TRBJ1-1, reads GAGVSQSPSNKVTEKGKDVELRCDPISGHTALYWYRQSLGQGLEFLIYFQGNSAPDKSGLPSDRFSAERTGGSVSTLTIQRTQQEDSAVYLCASSYLRDTEAFFGQGTRLTVV.

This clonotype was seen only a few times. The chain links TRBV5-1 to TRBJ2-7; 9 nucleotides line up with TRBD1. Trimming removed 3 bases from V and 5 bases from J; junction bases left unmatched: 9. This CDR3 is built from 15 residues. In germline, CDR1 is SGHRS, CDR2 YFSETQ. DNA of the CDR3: TGCGCCAGCAGCTCACACAGGGGGCCAGTCCACGAGCAGTACTTC. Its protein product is CASSSHRGPVHEQYF. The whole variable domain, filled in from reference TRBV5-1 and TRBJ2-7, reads KAGVTQTPRYLIKTRGQQVTLSCSPISGHRSVSWYQQTPGQGLQFLFEYFSETQRNKGNFPGRFSGRQFSNSRSEMNVSTLELGDSALYLCASSSHRGPVHEQYFGPGTRLTVT.

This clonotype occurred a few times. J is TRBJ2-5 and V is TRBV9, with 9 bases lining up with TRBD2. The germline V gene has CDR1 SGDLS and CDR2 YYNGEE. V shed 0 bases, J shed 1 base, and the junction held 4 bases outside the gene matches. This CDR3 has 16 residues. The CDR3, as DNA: TGTGCCAGCAGCGTAGAGGGTAGCGGGGGCCAAGAGACCCAGTACTTC. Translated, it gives CASSVEGSGGQETQYF. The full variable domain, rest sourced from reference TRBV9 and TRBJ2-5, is DSGVTQTPKHLITATGQRVTLRCSPRSGDLSVYWYQQSLDQGLQFLIQYYNGEERAKGNILERFSAQQFPDLHSELNLSSLELGDSALYFCASSVEGSGGQETQYFGPGTRLLVL.

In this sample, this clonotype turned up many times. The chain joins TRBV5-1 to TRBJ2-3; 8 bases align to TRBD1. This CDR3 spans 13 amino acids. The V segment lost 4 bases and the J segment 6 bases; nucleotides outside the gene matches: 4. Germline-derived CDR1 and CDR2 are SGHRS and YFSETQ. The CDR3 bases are TGCGCCAGCAGCCCGGGACAGGTCGATACGCAGTATTTT. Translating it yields CASSPGQVDTQYF.